One sample yielded the 6 T cell receptor beta chains listed below, sequenced in a study of OX40 agonist ivuxolimab in advanced cancers. The method behind the library was the immunoSEQ multiplex PCR assay. TCRdb took this table from immuneACCESS and kept in-frame rearrangements with V and J called. Such tables lack part of the clones; where checked against another copy, unresolved V genes explain under half of the gap, and the rest is unexplained. The table for this sample lists more than 65,000 clones; about four fifths of them were counted only once. Roughly 25% of the sample rests with the top ten. The material was CD4+ or CD8+ T cells sorted from blood, obtained in a trial of the OX40 agonist ivuxolimab. The receptor set was obtained from an adult with an advanced solid tumor such as melanoma, head and neck, liver or kidney cancer.

The chain couples TRBV9 to TRBJ2-1; 8 bases match TRBD2. Germline V gene data show CDR1 as SGDLS and CDR2 as YYNGEE. V dropped 1 base and J dropped 5; count of bases not matched to a gene: 5. CDR3 length equals 15 residues. This chain's CDR3 is CASSVYGGANNEQFF. The CDR3 DNA reads as TGTGCCAGCAGCGTATACGGGGGGGCCAACAATGAGCAGTTCTTC. The whole variable domain, remainder taken from reference TRBV9 and TRBJ2-1, is DSGVTQTPKHLITATGQRVTLRCSPRSGDLSVYWYQQSLDQGLQFLIQYYNGEERAKGNILERFSAQQFPDLHSELNLSSLELGDSALYFCASSVYGGANNEQFFGPGTRLTVL.

The genes are TRBV28 and TRBJ1-5; D perhaps matches TRBD1 (5 bases). Per germline, CDR1 MDHEN and CDR2 SYDVKM. V lost 3 bases, J lost 0 bases, and 18 bases lay in between. The CDR3 is 18 residues long. The CDR3 DNA reads TGTGCCAGCAGTTTGCCCTCGGGGGGGTGGTATAGCAATCAGCCCCAGCATTTT. It encodes CASSLPSGGWYSNQPQHF.

In this sample, this clone turned up once. The V and J genes are TRBV7-9 and TRBJ2-1; D is undetermined. The CDR3 sequence is 14 residues long. V was trimmed by 5 bases and J by 0 bases, leaving 8 bases between them. Germline CDR1 reads SEHNR; CDR2 reads FQNEAQ (reference sequence). Written as DNA, the CDR3 is TGTGCCAGCAGCCCCGAAGCCTCCTACAATGAGCAGTTCTTC. It specifies CASSPEASYNEQFF.

This sequence joins TRBV18 and TRBJ2-2; the D is unclear. CDR1 and CDR2 (germline): KGHSH, LQKENI. The length of the CDR3 is 15 residues. V gave up 3 bases and J gave up 0 bases, with 8 bases separating them. CDR3 loop: CASSPLRPNTGELFF. CDR3 coding DNA: TGTGCCAGCTCACCGTTGCGGCCGAACACCGGGGAGCTGTTTTTT.

The chain joins TRBV5-4 to TRBJ2-5; 11 bases align to TRBD2. This CDR3 spans 16 amino acids. The germline CDR1 and CDR2 sequences are SGHNT and YYREEE (reference sequence). J was trimmed by 5 bases and V by 0 bases; bases with no gene match: 6. Here the CDR3 DNA reads TGTGCCAGCAGCTTGGTTAGCGGGGGGGCCGGGGAGACCCAGTACTTC. Its translation is CASSLVSGGAGETQYF.

This clone came up once. The chain couples TRBV2 to TRBJ1-1; tentative D call: TRBD1 (6 bases). CDR1 and CDR2 from the germline V gene are SNHLY and FYNNEI. The V end was cut by 6 bases, the J end by 1 base, with 12 bases between. This CDR3 has 14 residues. CDR3 residues: CASSSTGQNTEAFF. Here the CDR3 DNA reads TGTGCCAGCAGCTCGACAGGACAGAACACTGAAGCTTTCTTT.